This TCR beta chain stems from a study of T-cell reconstitution after alpha-beta-depleted transplantation in children. The germline gives CDR1 SGHRS, CDR2 YFSETQ. Trimming removed 0 bases from V and 4 bases from J; junction bases left unmatched: 3. The CDR3 contains 15 residues. Worth noting for this clonotype: Its specificity is unknown.

A TCRbeta library incorporating unique molecular identifiers was prepared. TCRdb reprocessed the PCR reads with MiXCR, giving one entry per CDR3 protein. The top ten clones hold about 5% of a sample with about 250,000 distinct CDR3 sequences, about 24% of them seen once. Findings of the study overall: Newly produced T cells mostly accounted for T-cell counts and diversity one year post-transplant. Several hundred graft clones that had expanded were reportedly the source of alpha-beta T cells about two months after transplant.

The source material was PBMCs, mostly from graft donor cells, sampled 360 days after TCRalphabeta/CD19-depleted stem cell transplant. The source is a female patient aged 2-9 years who had a stem cell transplant for congenital amegakaryocytic thrombocytopenia, so the T cells may come from the graft donor. The J gene is TRBJ2-1, the V gene TRBV5-1; 8 bases are a match to TRBD1. The CDR3 DNA reads TGCGCCAGCAGCTTGGAATGGACAGGGTACAATGAGCAGTTCTTC. This gives the protein CASSLEWTGYNEQFF.